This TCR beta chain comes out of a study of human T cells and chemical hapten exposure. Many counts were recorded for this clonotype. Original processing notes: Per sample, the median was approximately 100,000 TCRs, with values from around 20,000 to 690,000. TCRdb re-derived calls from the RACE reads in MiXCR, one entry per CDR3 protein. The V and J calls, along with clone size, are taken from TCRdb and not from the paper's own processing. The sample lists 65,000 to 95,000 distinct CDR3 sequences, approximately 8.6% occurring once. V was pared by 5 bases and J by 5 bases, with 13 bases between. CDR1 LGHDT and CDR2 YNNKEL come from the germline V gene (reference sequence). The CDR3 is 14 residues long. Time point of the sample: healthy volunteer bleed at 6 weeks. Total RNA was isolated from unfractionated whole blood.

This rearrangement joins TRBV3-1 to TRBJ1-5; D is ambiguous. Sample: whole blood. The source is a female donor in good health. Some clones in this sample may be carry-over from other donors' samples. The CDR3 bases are TGTGCCAGCAGCTACGGGTTAGTTTATCAGCCCCAGCATTTT. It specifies CASSYGLVYQPQHF. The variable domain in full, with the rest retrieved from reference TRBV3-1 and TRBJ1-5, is DTAVSQTPKYLVTQMGNDKSIKCEQNLGHDTMYWYKQDSKKFLKIMFSYNNKELIINETVPNRFSPKSPDKAHLNLHINSLELGDSAVYFCASSYGLVYQPQHFGDGTRLSIL.